These T cell receptor beta chains were read from a single sample in a study of T cell changes during pregnancy in multiple sclerosis. Method: immunoSEQ multiplex PCR; TCRdb's copy keeps in-frame clones and lacks some. The table has 65,000 to 95,000 clones, around 93% seen once; the top ten hold 2% to 3%. Sequenced material: peripheral blood, taken after pregnancy. These receptors came from a female donor in good health, enrolled as a control in a pregnancy study. Both conserved end residues are part of each CDR3. D genes are given only for firm matches. The size entry is marked missing in some rows and otherwise reads once, few, many or a size class.

TRBV5-4	-	-	TRBJ2-7	TGTGCCAGCAGCTTGGCTTGGCAGGGTGGGTCCGAGCAGTACTTC	CASSLAWQGGSEQYF
TRBV13	-	-	TRBJ2-1	TGTGCCAGCAGCTCGACTAGACTAAACGATGAGCAGTTCTTC	CASSSTRLNDEQFF
TRBV18	TRBD1	-	TRBJ1-1	TGTGCCAGCTCAGCGGAGGGGGCGCGACCTGAAGCTTTCTTT	CASSAEGARPEAFF
TRBV5-6	-	-	TRBJ1-1	TGTGCCAGCAGTCCACTCGGACAGTCCATGAACACTGAAGCTTTCTTT	CASSPLGQSMNTEAFF
TRBV5-4	TRBD2	once	TRBJ2-3	TGTGCCAGCAGCTTGGGAGCGGGAGGATCAGATACGCAGTATTTT	CASSLGAGGSDTQYF
TRBV5-1	TRBD1	-	TRBJ2-7	TGCGCCAGCAGCTCCGGGACAGTAACCTACGAGCAGTACTTC	CASSSGTVTYEQYF
TRBV6-5	-	-	TRBJ2-4	TGTGCCAGCAGCCCTATGGGGGGCGGGGGCATTCAGTACTTC	CASSPMGGGGIQYF
TRBV5-1	-	-	TRBJ2-2	TGCGCCAGCAGCTTGGAACTAGCCGGGGCCGGGGAGCTGTTTTTT	CASSLELAGAGELFF
TRBV30	-	-	TRBJ2-7	TGTGCCTGGGGGGGCCGGGGCCCCTACGAGCAGTACTTC	CAWGGRGPYEQYF
TRBV6-1	TRBD1	-	TRBJ1-1	TGTGCCAGCAGTGAAGCTTACTGGGGACAGGGCCTGCTAACGGCTTTCTTT	CASSEAYWGQGLLTAFF
TRBV7-3	-	-	TRBJ1-6	TGTGCCAGCAGCTTGACTCCCTCCTATAATTCACCCCTCCACTTT	CASSLTPSYNSPLHF
TRBV7-9	TRBD2	-	TRBJ2-2	TGTGCCAGCAGGACTAGCGGATTGAACACCGGGGAGCTGTTTTTT	CASRTSGLNTGELFF
TRBV13	-	-	TRBJ1-1	TGTGCCAGCAGCTGGAGAACTGGTGAAGCTTTCTTT	CASSWRTGEAFF
TRBV7-2	-	-	TRBJ2-4	TGTGCCAGCAGCCCGAGGACAGTTCGAAGTTCCATTCAGTACTTC	CASSPRTVRSSIQYF
TRBV27	-	-	TRBJ1-2	TGTGCCAGCAGTCCGAAGGCAGCGAACTATGGCTACACCTTC	CASSPKAANYGYTF
TRBV9	TRBD2	-	TRBJ2-1	TGTGCCAGCAGCCCGCAACTAGCGGGCTTCGTTGAGCAGTTCTTC	CASSPQLAGFVEQFF
TRBV5-1	TRBD1	-	TRBJ2-3	TGCGCCAGTACGTTCGGGACAGGGGGACCGGATACGCAGTATTTT	CASTFGTGGPDTQYF
TRBV2	TRBD1	-	TRBJ2-1	TGTGCCAGTCTGTGGGGACAGCTCTACAATGAGCAGTTCTTC	CASLWGQLYNEQFF
TRBV7-3	TRBD2	-	TRBJ2-3	TGTGCCAGCAGCTTAGTAGGGACTAGCGGCACAGATACGCAGTATTTT	CASSLVGTSGTDTQYF
TRBV11-2	-	-	TRBJ2-7	TGTGCCAGCAGCTTGGTTGGGGGGTTGTTCTCCTACGAGCAGTACTTC	CASSLVGGLFSYEQYF
TRBV4-2	-	-	TRBJ1-1	TGTGCCAGCAGCCAAGAAGGGGGTTTTAACACTGAAGCTTTCTTT	CASSQEGGFNTEAFF
TRBV30	-	-	TRBJ2-1	TGTGCCTGGAGTGCAGGCAGCAGCTCCTACAATGAGCAGTTCTTC	CAWSAGSSSYNEQFF
TRBV19	TRBD1	-	TRBJ1-5	TGTGCCAGTAGGGGAACAGGGGGCGCGGGAGGGAGCAATCAGCCCCAGCATTTT	CASRGTGGAGGSNQPQHF
TRBV9	TRBD2	-	TRBJ2-3	TGTGCCAGCAGCGCAGGGGCTAGCGGGATCAATACGCAGTATTTT	CASSAGASGINTQYF
TRBV28	TRBD1	-	TRBJ2-7	TGTGCCAGCAGTCCCGCCGGGACAGCAAGCTCCTACGAGCAGTACTTC	CASSPAGTASSYEQYF
TRBV11-3	-	-	TRBJ1-5	TGTGCCAGCAGCTCTGAGACAGATAGCAATCAGCCCCAGCATTTT	CASSSETDSNQPQHF
TRBV4-1	-	-	TRBJ2-3	TGCGCCAGCAGCCAAGCGGCGGAGACTAGCACAGATACGCAGTATTTT	CASSQAAETSTDTQYF
TRBV29-1	-	once	TRBJ2-1	TGCAGCGGGGGGTGGAGGGGCAATGAGCAGTTCTTC	CSGGWRGNEQFF
TRBV12-2	-	-	TRBJ1-5	TGTGCAAGTCGCTCTACTTCCAGGGACTTAGGGGACCAGCCCCAGCATTTT	CASRSTSRDLGDQPQHF
TRBV19	TRBD2	-	TRBJ2-5	TGTGCCAGTAGTATAGGGTCGACTAGCGGGGTGGGACAAGAGACCCAGTACTTC	CASSIGSTSGVGQETQYF
TRBV29-1	-	once	TRBJ1-1	TGCAGCGTTGAAGGGTTTCGCGGTTCCAACACTGAAGCTTTCTTT	CSVEGFRGSNTEAFF
TRBV6-6	-	-	TRBJ1-2	TGTGCCAGCAGCGGGGTTAACTATGGCTACACCTTC	CASSGVNYGYTF
TRBV2	TRBD1	-	TRBJ1-1	TGTGCCAGCAGTGGAAGGACAGGGGGCTTGAACACTGAAGCTTTCTTT	CASSGRTGGLNTEAFF
TRBV7-9	-	-	TRBJ2-1	TGTGCCAGCAGCTTAGGCTTCGGGGGGCACTCCTACAATGAGCAGTTCTTC	CASSLGFGGHSYNEQFF
TRBV21-1	-	-	TRBJ1-5	TGTGCCAGCGGGCAGGGGGCTCTAGGGGGAGGGAAGCCCCAGCATTTT	CASGQGALGGGKPQHF